Listed here are 32 T cell receptor beta chains from one sample, sequenced in a study of technical replicates of blood from a handful of donors. TCRdb keeps only in-frame clones here, not all; method: immunoSEQ multiplex PCR. The table records 74,000 or so clones, roughly 96% of them present only once. Sequencing input: T cells isolated from PBMCs. Receptors originate from a human donor in good health.

The CDR3 here is CASSVKGSSGPQYF. DNA of the CDR3: TGTGCCAGCAGTGTTAAAGGTAGTAGCGGTCCCCAGTACTTC. The chain links TRBV2 to TRBJ2-5; the D gene is possibly TRBD2 (6 bases). CDR3 length equals 14 residues. V lost 4 bases, J lost 9 bases, and 18 bases lay in between. Germline V gene lookup returns CDR1 SNHLY and CDR2 FYNNEI.

The rearrangement links TRBV6-4 to TRBJ2-3; TRBD1 agrees at 7 bases. Germline CDR1 and CDR2: MRHNA and SNTAGT. This CDR3 contains 14 residues. Losses at the gene ends were 5 bases for V and 2 bases for J; bases not matched to a gene: 4. The CDR3 is CASSQGTDTDTQYF. Written as DNA, the CDR3 is TGTGCCAGCAGTCAAGGGACAGACACAGATACGCAGTATTTT.

The chain carries TRBV6-4 and TRBJ2-7; no firm D call. CDR3 length: 16 residues. Germline assignment: CDR1 MRHNA and CDR2 SNTAGT. V was shortened by 0 bases and J by 3 bases, with 15 bases between the two germline ends. The CDR3 is CASSDSAQFYLYEQYF. Written as DNA, the CDR3 is TGTGCCAGCAGTGACTCAGCACAGTTTTATCTCTACGAGCAGTACTTC.

CDR3 DNA: TGTGCCACCAGCCTGTTGGGAGCCGAGCAGTACTTC. Amino acids: CATSLLGAEQYF. The chain carries TRBV15 and TRBJ2-7; TRBD2 is a possible D gene (5 bases). Trimming took off 5 bases at V and 6 bases at J, with 11 bases between the two ends. The CDR3 consists of 12 residues. Germline CDR1 LNHNV, CDR2 YYDKDF (reference sequence).

The rearrangement links TRBV28 to TRBJ2-7, with D tentatively TRBD1 (5 bases). The CDR3 contains 11 residues. V lost 6 bases and J 3 bases, leaving 6 bases between the germline ends. In germline, CDR1 is MDHEN, CDR2 SYDVKM. CDR3 amino acids: CASRDIYEQYF. CDR3 DNA: TGTGCCAGCAGGGACATCTACGAGCAGTACTTC.

The rearrangement links TRBV5-1 to TRBJ2-6; no firm D call. This CDR3 has 16 residues. Looked up from germline, CDR1 is SGHRS and CDR2 is YFSETQ. With 0 bases removed from V and 0 bases from J, the gap between germline ends came to 7 bases. DNA of the CDR3: TGCGCCAGCAGCTTGGGGCTGTACTCTGGGGCCAACGTCCTGACTTTC. Protein: CASSLGLYSGANVLTF.

V usage is TRBV27 and J usage is TRBJ2-7; 8 nucleotides agree with TRBD2. The length of the CDR3 is 14 residues. Germline CDR1 is MNHEY and CDR2 is SMNVEV (reference sequence). Losses at the gene ends were 5 bases for V and 1 base for J; bases not matched to a gene: 4. In DNA, the CDR3 is TGTGCCAGCAGTGTAAGCGGGAGATCCTACGAGCAGTACTTC. It encodes CASSVSGRSYEQYF.

The rearrangement uses TRBV10-3 and TRBJ1-5; tentatively, D is TRBD1 (5 bases). The germline gives CDR1 ENHRY, CDR2 SYGVKD. This CDR3 spans 15 amino acids. V was pared by 2 bases and J by 3 bases, with 11 bases between. CDR3 nucleotides: TGTGCCATCAGTGAGAGCGGGGGGGACAATCAGCCCCAGCATTTT. Encoded protein: CAISESGGDNQPQHF.

The chain joins TRBV6-5 to TRBJ1-1; D not certain. Per the germline V gene, CDR1 is MNHEY and CDR2 is SVGAGI. Trimming removed 4 bases from V and 0 bases from J, with 6 bases in between. This CDR3 spans 13 amino acids. The CDR3 reads CASSFVLNTEAFF. DNA of the CDR3: TGTGCCAGCAGTTTCGTATTGAACACTGAAGCTTTCTTT.

The chain has TRBV19 and TRBJ1-5, with D hard to call. Germline CDR1 reads LNHDA; CDR2 reads SQIVND (reference sequence). The CDR3 is made up of 14 amino acids. V was clipped by 0 bases and J by 0 bases, with 3 bases between them. CDR3 coding DNA: TGTGCCAGTAGTATAGATTATAGCAATCAGCCCCAGCATTTT. Amino acids: CASSIDYSNQPQHF.

This rearrangement joins TRBV6-5 to TRBJ2-7; 10 bases agree with TRBD2. The length of the CDR3 is 13 residues. The germline V gene encodes CDR1 MNHEY and CDR2 SVGAGI. Germline trimming cut 5 bases from V and 5 bases from J; bases unmatched to any gene: 3. The DNA of the CDR3 is TGTGCCAGCAGTAGCGGGAGGGGCGACGAGCAGTACTTC. Protein: CASSSGRGDEQYF.

The chain has TRBV5-4 and TRBJ2-7; D is unresolved. This CDR3 region has 13 residues. In germline, CDR1 is SGHNT, CDR2 YYREEE (reference sequence). V was clipped by 1 base and J by 5 bases, with 10 bases between them. The CDR3 is CASSLHHLNEQYF. The CDR3 nucleotides are TGTGCCAGCAGCTTGCACCATCTAAACGAGCAGTACTTC.

The rearrangement joins TRBV7-9 to TRBJ2-3, with a possible D match to TRBD1 (5 bases). Germline values: CDR1 SEHNR, CDR2 FQNEAQ (reference sequence). V gave up 5 bases and J gave up 2 bases, with 11 bases separating them. This CDR3 spans 14 amino acids. CDR3 amino acids: CASSRPGNTDTQYF. The DNA for the CDR3 is TGTGCCAGCAGCCGCCCAGGGAACACAGATACGCAGTATTTT.

The chain carries TRBV7-3 and TRBJ1-3; D is uncertain. This CDR3 contains 15 residues. The V end lost 5 bases, the J end lost 0 bases, and 11 bases lay between the germline ends. Germline CDR1 reads SGHTA; CDR2 reads FQGTGA. The CDR3: CASSHTPISGNTIYF. For the CDR3, the DNA is TGTGCCAGCAGCCATACACCGATCTCTGGAAACACCATATATTTT.

The chain is built from TRBV28 and TRBJ2-2; 15 bases line up with TRBD2. V lost 2 bases and J lost 3; bases outside the gene matches: 1. CDR1 MDHEN and CDR2 SYDVKM come from the germline V gene. The CDR3 is 17 amino acids. The CDR3 is CASSLGLAGGDTGELFF. For the CDR3, the DNA is TGTGCCAGCAGTTTAGGACTAGCGGGAGGGGACACCGGGGAGCTGTTTTTT.

In this sample, this clone turned up a few times. This chain joins TRBV9 and TRBJ2-3; 7 bases are a match to TRBD2. This CDR3 spans 15 amino acids. CDR1 is SGDLS, CDR2 YYNGEE, per germline. The junction had 9 bases not matched to a gene; V was cut back by 2 bases and J by 6 bases. CDR3 amino acids: CASSVASGQWDTQYF. CDR3 bases: TGTGCCAGCAGCGTTGCTAGCGGACAATGGGATACGCAGTATTTT. Using reference TRBV9 and TRBJ2-3 for the parts outside the CDR3, the full variable domain is DSGVTQTPKHLITATGQRVTLRCSPRSGDLSVYWYQQSLDQGLQFLIQYYNGEERAKGNILERFSAQQFPDLHSELNLSSLELGDSALYFCASSVASGQWDTQYFGPGTRLTVL.

The J gene is TRBJ2-3, the V gene TRBV13; D unclear. Deletions cut 2 bases from V and 0 bases from J, with 15 bases between. Germline V lookup: CDR1 PRHDT, CDR2 FYEKMQ (reference sequence). The CDR3 has 17 amino acids. CDR3 amino acids: CASSLRLAVSSTDTQYF. The CDR3 DNA reads as TGTGCCAGCAGCTTACGTCTCGCGGTATCTAGCACAGATACGCAGTATTTT.

The chain is built from TRBV5-1 and TRBJ2-7; D is ambiguous. The CDR3 length is 13 residues. With 3 bases removed from V and 2 bases from J, the gap between germline ends came to 9 bases. The germline gives CDR1 SGHRS, CDR2 YFSETQ. Written as DNA, the CDR3 is TGCGCCAGCAGCTCCATGGCCACCTACGAGCAGTACTTC. Protein: CASSSMATYEQYF.

The chain recombines TRBV6-6 with TRBJ1-1, with D hard to call. Germline-derived CDR1 and CDR2 are MNHNY and SVGAGI (reference sequence). Trimming pared 0 bases from V and 4 bases from J, leaving 9 bases between. The CDR3 contains 14 residues. DNA of the CDR3: TGTGCCAGCAGTTACTCGACTGACGCCACTGAAGCTTTCTTT. It translates to CASSYSTDATEAFF.

This clone has only one observation. The chain combines TRBV6-5 with TRBJ2-7, with a possible D match to TRBD1 (5 bases). The CDR3 is 13 residues long. V was clipped by 5 bases and J by 7 bases, with 15 bases between them. CDR1 and CDR2 (germline): MNHEY, SVGAGI. The CDR3 region is CASSAQVYEEQYF. CDR3 DNA: TGTGCCAGCAGTGCACAGGTGTACGAAGAGCAGTACTTC.

The rearrangement uses TRBV19 and TRBJ2-7, with D perhaps matching TRBD1 (6 bases). Trimming pared 5 bases from V and 3 bases from J, leaving 11 bases between. CDR1 is LNHDA, CDR2 SQIVND, per germline (reference sequence). The CDR3 covers 13 residues. Here the CDR3 DNA reads TGTGCCAGTAGTCCCAGGGGAGTCTACGAGCAGTACTTC. This translates into CASSPRGVYEQYF.

The chain's CDR3 is CASSLYAASGRARGGELFF. CDR3 DNA: TGTGCCAGCAGCTTATATGCTGCTAGCGGGAGGGCCCGCGGCGGGGAGCTGTTTTTT. The chain uses TRBV7-2 and TRBJ2-2; 12 nucleotides align to TRBD2. This CDR3 has 19 amino acids. Per the germline V gene, CDR1 is SGHTA and CDR2 is FQGNSA. Trimming removed 2 bases from V and 7 bases from J; junction bases left unmatched: 14. The full variable domain, its missing parts supplied by reference TRBV7-2 and TRBJ2-2, is GAGVSQSPSNKVTEKGKDVELRCDPISGHTALYWYRQSLGQGLEFLIYFQGNSAPDKSGLPSDRFSAERTGGSVSTLTIQRTQQEDSAVYLCASSLYAASGRARGGELFFGEGSRLTVL.

This clone has only one observation. The CDR3 nucleotides are TGTGCCAGCAGCTTTGAGGGAATAGACTATGGCTACACCTTC. This codes for CASSFEGIDYGYTF. The rearrangement joins TRBV5-6 to TRBJ1-2; D not resolved. The CDR3 extends over 14 amino acids. V shed 2 bases and J shed 3 bases, with 11 bases lying between them. CDR1 SGHDT and CDR2 YYEEEE come from the germline V gene.

This clone was picked up a small number of times. The chain has TRBV29-1 and TRBJ1-1; 7 bases align to TRBD1. J gave up 5 bases and V 7 bases, and 4 bases lay outside the gene matches. The length of the CDR3 is 11 residues. Germline V gene data show CDR1 as SQVTM and CDR2 as ANQGSEA. The CDR3, as DNA: TGCAGCGCCCCGACAGGGACTGAAGCTTTCTTT. It specifies CSAPTGTEAFF. Combining the CDR3 with reference TRBV29-1 and TRBJ1-1 gives the whole variable domain SAVISQKPSRDICQRGTSLTIQCQVDSQVTMMFWYRQQPGQSLTLIATANQGSEATYESGFVIDKFPISRPNLTFSTLTVSNMSPEDSSIYLCSAPTGTEAFFGQGTRLTVV.

The rearrangement links TRBV18 to TRBJ1-2; 8 positions match TRBD1. CDR1 and CDR2 (germline): KGHSH, LQKENI. V dropped 0 bases and J dropped 4; count of bases not matched to a gene: 13. The CDR3 loop spans 18 amino acids. The CDR3 nucleotides read TGTGCCAGCTCACCACCGCGGACAGGGTTCCTTCTTCGCTATGGCTACACCTTC. This sequence encodes CASSPPRTGFLLRYGYTF.

The chain combines TRBV19 with TRBJ2-1; the match to TRBD1 covers 11 bases. Germline V CDR1 and CDR2: LNHDA, SQIVND (reference sequence). V shed 1 base, J shed 6 bases, and the junction held 5 bases outside the gene matches. This CDR3 has 16 residues. CDR3 sequence: CASSIGPGTGGNEQFF. The CDR3 DNA is TGTGCCAGTAGTATAGGACCGGGGACAGGGGGCAATGAGCAGTTCTTC. The full variable domain, rest sourced from reference TRBV19 and TRBJ2-1, is DGGITQSPKYLFRKEGQNVTLSCEQNLNHDAMYWYRQDPGQGLRLIYYSQIVNDFQKGDIAEGYSVSREKKESFPLTVTSAQKNPTAFYLCASSIGPGTGGNEQFFGPGTRLTVL.

This chain links TRBV11-2 with TRBJ2-2; TRBD1 is a possible D gene (6 bases). The CDR3 runs 11 residues. The germline CDR1 and CDR2 sequences are SGHAT and FQNNGV. The V gene lost 7 bases and the J gene lost 9 bases, with 9 bases spanning the gap. The chain's CDR3 is CASTGARELFF. The CDR3, as DNA: TGTGCCAGCACAGGGGCTCGGGAGCTGTTTTTT.

The sample holds one count of this clone. This sequence joins TRBV19 and TRBJ2-3; D is undetermined. CDR1 is LNHDA, CDR2 SQIVND, per germline (reference sequence). CDR3 length equals 15 residues. V gave up 0 bases and J gave up 3 bases, with 10 bases separating them. In DNA form, the CDR3 reads TGTGCCAGTAGTATAGATCTGGAAGCGACAGATACGCAGTATTTT. This translates into CASSIDLEATDTQYF.

V usage is TRBV30 and J usage is TRBJ1-5; a possible D gene is TRBD1 (6 bases). V was cut by 0 bases and J by 5 bases, with 23 bases left in between. Germline-derived CDR1 and CDR2 are GTSNPN and SVGIG (reference sequence). There are 18 residues in the CDR3. For the CDR3, the DNA is TGTGCCTGGAGTGTACTCAGGACAGATCTGGCCCACTATCAGCCCCAGCATTTT. This translates into CAWSVLRTDLAHYQPQHF. The variable domain in full, with the rest retrieved from reference TRBV30 and TRBJ1-5, is SQTIHQWPATLVQPVGSPLSLECTVEGTSNPNLYWYRQAAGRGLQLLFYSVGIGQISSEVPQNLSASRPQDRQFILSSKKLLLSDSGFYLCAWSVLRTDLAHYQPQHFGDGTRLSIL.

Here the CDR3 DNA reads TGTGCCAGCAGGACAGGGAACACTGAAGCTTTCTTT. It encodes CASRTGNTEAFF. The V and J genes are TRBV6-5 and TRBJ1-1; D is perhaps TRBD1 (6 bases). This CDR3 is 12 amino acids long. Trimming removed 6 bases from V and 1 base from J, with 6 bases in between. Germline V lookup: CDR1 MNHEY, CDR2 SVGAGI.

V usage is TRBV9 and J usage is TRBJ2-2; 7 positions match TRBD2. Germline lookup yields CDR1 SGDLS and CDR2 YYNGEE. The CDR3 runs to 13 residues. The V and J ends lost 5 bases and 6 bases, in that order; junction bases with no gene match: 4. CDR3 sequence (DNA): TGTGCCAGCAGGGCTAGCGGTGCCGGGGAGCTGTTTTTT. Protein: CASRASGAGELFF.

This rearrangement joins TRBV27 to TRBJ1-4; 10 bases fit TRBD1. Germline V gene sequence: CDR1 MNHEY, CDR2 SMNVEV (reference sequence). This CDR3 is built from 13 residues. Trimming took 10 bases from V and 8 from J; bases not matched to a gene: 7. The CDR3 region is CATGQGVEEKLFF. In nucleotides, the CDR3 is TGTGCCACCGGACAGGGGGTAGAGGAAAAACTGTTTTTT.